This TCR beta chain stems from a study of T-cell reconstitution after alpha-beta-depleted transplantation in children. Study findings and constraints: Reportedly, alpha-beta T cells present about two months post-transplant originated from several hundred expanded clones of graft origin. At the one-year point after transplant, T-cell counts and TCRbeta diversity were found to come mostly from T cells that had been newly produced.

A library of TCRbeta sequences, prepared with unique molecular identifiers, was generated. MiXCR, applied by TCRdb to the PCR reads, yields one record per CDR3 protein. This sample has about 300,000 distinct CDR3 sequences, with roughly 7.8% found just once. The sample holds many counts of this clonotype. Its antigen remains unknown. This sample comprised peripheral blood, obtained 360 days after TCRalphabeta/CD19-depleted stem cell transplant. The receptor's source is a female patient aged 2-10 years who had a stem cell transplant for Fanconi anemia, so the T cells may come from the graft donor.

The CDR3 bases are TGTGCCAGCAGCTCGACGGTCTCTGGAAACACCATATATTTT. Translation gives CASSSTVSGNTIYF. The chain combines TRBV7-9 with TRBJ1-3; D is undetermined. CDR3 length equals 14 residues. Trimming shortened V by 4 bases and J by 0 bases, and 7 bases separated the two germline ends. The germline V gene has CDR1 SEHNR and CDR2 FQNEAQ (reference sequence).